The clone carrying this T cell receptor (beta chain) was seen only a few times. This specimen comes from a study of T cells after yellow fever vaccination. TCRdb reprocessed the 5' RACE reads via MiXCR and lists one record per CDR3 protein. The data show 500,000 to 650,000 distinct CDR3 sequences, 17% seen once. The CDR3 covers 12 residues. Germline V gene lookup returns CDR1 SGHTA and CDR2 FQGNSA. V lost 1 base, J lost 9 bases, and 7 bases lay in between. The sequence derives from a man aged 18 to 29 who received the YFV17D yellow fever vaccine. The sample in question was PBMCs, obtained 5 to 6 days after the first yellow fever vaccination. The V and J genes are TRBV7-2 and TRBJ2-1, with D perhaps being TRBD1 or TRBD2 (5 bases each). This CDR3 reads CASSLDGAEQFF. The DNA of the CDR3 is TGTGCCAGCAGCTTAGACGGGGCTGAGCAGTTCTTC.